This TCR beta chain was captured by sequencing in a study of OX40 agonist ivuxolimab in advanced cancers. Findings and limits, study-wide: Clones of CD4+ and CD8+ blood T cells grew by week 6 at doses of 0.1 to 3.0 mg/kg.

Libraries were prepared by immunoSEQ multiplex PCR; TCRdb keeps only in-frame clonotypes and omits some of them. Of over 100,000 clones listed, over 75% were seen once; the top ten hold approximately 0.55%. Note on this clone: Its antigen remains unknown.

Germline CDR1 is SGHTS and CDR2 is YDEGEE. V lost 2 bases and J lost 0, with 5 bases in between. The CDR3 is 14 amino acids. Sample: CD4+ or CD8+ T cells sorted from blood, taken in a trial of the OX40 agonist ivuxolimab. This chain joins TRBV5-8 and TRBJ1-4; D uncertain. The TCR originated in an adult with an advanced solid tumor such as melanoma, head and neck, liver or kidney cancer. CDR3 DNA sequence: TGTGCCAGCAGCTTCAGAGCAACTAATGAAAAACTGTTTTTT. This translates into CASSFRATNEKLFF.